This TCR beta chain comes out of a study of OX40 agonist ivuxolimab in advanced cancers. The wider study: Patients were dosed with the agonistic anti-OX40 (CD134) antibody ivuxolimab. Partial responses were achieved by three patients, of whom one had hepatocellular carcinoma and two had cutaneous melanoma. Regarding the study as a whole: On average, a greater number of expanded clones characterised CD8+ T cells relative to CD4+.

With respect to this clone: No antigen is known for it.

Baseline was the first blood sampling point, followed by cycle 4 day 1 and cycle 7 day 1. Germline assignment: CDR1 ENHRY and CDR2 SYGVKD. This CDR3 comprises 13 residues. V dropped 0 bases and J dropped 2 bases, with 3 bases sitting between them. The data were produced by immunoSEQ multiplex PCR, yet TCRdb's version contains in-frame clones alone and is incomplete. The sample consists of 8,000 to 10,000 clones, approximately 88% of them appearing once. The sequence came from an adult with an advanced solid tumor such as melanoma, head and neck, liver or kidney cancer. The starting material was CD4+ or CD8+ T cells sorted from blood, obtained in a trial of the OX40 agonist ivuxolimab. The genes are TRBV10-3 and TRBJ2-3; no definite D call. The CDR3 is CAISESPTDTQYF. DNA of the CDR3: TGTGCCATCAGTGAGTCCCCCACAGATACGCAGTATTTT.